These 26 T cell receptor beta chains were sequenced from one sample in a study of T cells after yellow fever vaccination. TCRdb ran MiXCR on the 5' RACE reads and lists one entry per CDR3 protein. The sample contains about 160,000 distinct CDR3 sequences, about 7% of which appear only once. The sample consisted of CD4+ T cells sorted from PBMCs, taken 5 days after the first yellow fever vaccination. These receptors all stem from a man between 18 and 29 years old who received the YFV17D yellow fever vaccine.

This clonotype appeared many times. CDR3 bases: TGCGCCAGCAGCTCATCAGGGGGCGCCGGTAATGTGCAGGCACCCCTCCACTTT. Residues: CASSSSGGAGNVQAPLHF. The chain couples TRBV5-1 to TRBJ1-6; 8 nucleotides match TRBD1. The CDR3 is 18 amino acids. The V segment lost 3 bases and the J segment 11 bases; nucleotides outside the gene matches: 19. CDR1 is SGHRS and CDR2 is YFSETQ in the germline V gene.

The rearrangement links TRBV9 to TRBJ2-5; D may be TRBD2 (7 bases). The CDR3 extends over 16 amino acids. Trimming stripped 1 base from V and 1 base from J, with 14 bases between. The germline V gene has CDR1 SGDLS and CDR2 YYNGEE. CDR3 sequence (DNA): TGTGCCAGCAGCGTATGGGAGGGGGGTTCCCAAGAGACCCAGTACTTC. Amino acids: CASSVWEGGSQETQYF.

Only a few counts were recorded for this clonotype. The chain has TRBV11-2 and TRBJ2-7; D possibly matches TRBD1 or TRBD2 (5 bases each). CDR1 and CDR2 (germline): SGHAT, FQNNGV. V shed 5 bases and J shed 0 bases, with 14 bases lying between them. This CDR3 is built from 15 residues. In DNA, the CDR3 is TGTGCCAGCAGCCGCGACCCAGGGAGCTCCTACGAGCAGTACTTC. Translation: CASSRDPGSSYEQYF. The full variable domain, rest sourced from reference TRBV11-2 and TRBJ2-7, is EAGVAQSPRYKIIEKRQSVAFWCNPISGHATLYWYQQILGQGPKLLIQFQNNGVVDDSQLPKDRFSAERLKGVDSTLKIQPAKLEDSAVYLCASSRDPGSSYEQYFGPGTRLTVT.

This clonotype was observed many times. The junction shows a germline mismatch at one end, possibly a read error. V usage is TRBV12-3 or TRBV12-4 and J usage is TRBJ2-7, with D tentatively TRBD1 (6 bases). This CDR3 comprises 12 residues. This CDR3 reads CASTLQSGTPIF. In DNA form, the CDR3 reads TGTGCCAGCACTCTTCAATCCGGGACACCCATCTTC.

This clonotype was recorded a few times. The V call is TRBV2, the J call TRBJ2-1; D might be TRBD1 (5 bases). Trimming cost V 4 bases and J 9 bases, with 16 bases left between them. The CDR3 sequence is 14 residues long. Germline CDR1 SNHLY, CDR2 FYNNEI. CDR3 residues: CASSVQQGSSEQFF. CDR3 nucleotides: TGTGCCAGCAGTGTTCAGCAGGGAAGTAGTGAGCAGTTCTTC.

This clonotype was seen at least ten times. The rearrangement links TRBV5-4 to TRBJ2-7; 10 nucleotides agree with TRBD2. CDR1 and CDR2 (germline): SGHNT, YYREEE (reference sequence). V lost 1 base, J lost 4 bases, and 8 bases stayed unmatched. The CDR3 spans 16 residues. CDR3: CASSLKLAGTSYEQYV. CDR3 bases: TGTGCCAGCAGCTTGAAACTAGCGGGGACTTCTTACGAGCAGTACGTC.

This clonotype was counted ten times or more. The V and J genes are TRBV7-3 and TRBJ2-3; 14 bases are a match to TRBD2. This CDR3 has 15 amino acids. The V gene's germline CDR1 is SGHTA and CDR2 FQGTGA. Trimming at V came to 5 bases and at J to 6 bases, leaving 4 bases not matched to a gene. The CDR3 coding sequence is TGTGCCAGCAGCCTCGGACTAGCGGGGGGTGATACGCAGTATTTT. Amino acid sequence: CASSLGLAGGDTQYF.

This clonotype occurred many times. V and J are TRBV28 and TRBJ2-1, with 7 bases aligning to TRBD2. From germline, CDR1 is MDHEN and CDR2 SYDVKM. The length of the CDR3 is 14 residues. J lost 4 bases, V lost 9 bases, and 9 bases had no gene match. The CDR3 DNA is TGTGCCAGTTGGGGGGGGACGTATTACAATGAGCAGTTCTTC. Its translation is CASWGGTYYNEQFF.

This clonotype was seen at least ten times. V usage is TRBV20-1 and J usage is TRBJ1-1; a weak D match, TRBD1 (5 bases). This CDR3 is built from 17 residues. CDR1 and CDR2 from the germline V gene are DFQATT and SNEGSKA (reference sequence). V gave up 0 bases and J gave up 1 base, with 18 bases separating them. CDR3 bases: TGCAGTGCTAGAGATTCGGGGACGTACTACCCGAACACTGAAGCTTTCTTT. Residues: CSARDSGTYYPNTEAFF.

The genes are TRBV7-9 and TRBJ1-4, with a weak D call TRBD1 (6 bases). From germline, CDR1 is SEHNR and CDR2 FQNEAQ (reference sequence). CDR3 length equals 14 residues. The ends were cut back, 5 bases at V and 4 bases at J, with 11 bases in the middle. CDR3 sequence reads: CASSPQGINEKLFF. The CDR3 nucleotides read TGTGCCAGCAGCCCACAGGGTATTAATGAAAAACTGTTTTTT.

This clonotype was counted many times. V is TRBV7-2 and J is TRBJ1-3; perhaps TRBD1 as D (5 bases). This CDR3 has 16 residues. Germline V gives CDR1 SGHTA, CDR2 FQGNSA. Trimming shortened V by 1 base and J by 2 bases, and 12 bases separated the two germline ends. CDR3 residues: CASSLVAGMTGNTIYF. CDR3 nucleotide sequence: TGTGCCAGCAGCTTAGTAGCAGGGATGACTGGAAACACCATATATTTT.

Ten or more counts support this clonotype. The chain carries TRBV7-2 and TRBJ1-5; 8 bases align to TRBD1. With V trimmed by 8 bases and J by 3 bases, 9 bases remained unmatched. Germline V gene sequence: CDR1 SGHTA, CDR2 FQGNSA. The CDR3 is made up of 15 amino acids. This chain's CDR3 is CASSGQGSYNQPQHF. CDR3 DNA sequence: TGTGCCAGCTCCGGACAGGGCTCCTACAATCAGCCCCAGCATTTT.

This clonotype was found a few times. The V call is TRBV3-2, the J call TRBJ2-5; the table's D call TRBD1 went unverified against the DNA. TRBV3-2 is a recognized pseudogene. This CDR3 contains 15 residues. The CDR3 bases are TGTGCCAGCAGCGGGGGAAAGACAATCCAAGAGACCCAGTACTTC. Translated: CASSGGKTIQETQYF.

There are a few counts of this clonotype. The chain recombines TRBV7-9 with TRBJ1-2; D uncertain. The V end was cut by 5 bases, the J end by 4 bases, with 8 bases between. CDR1 SEHNR and CDR2 FQNEAQ come from the germline V gene (reference sequence). The CDR3 is 12 residues long. The CDR3 DNA sequence: TGTGCCAGCAGCAGGACGGTCTATGGCTACACCTTC. As protein: CASSRTVYGYTF.

V usage is TRBV2 and J usage is TRBJ2-3, with TRBD2 matching 10 bases. The ends lost 6 bases at V and 3 bases at J; junction bases unmatched: 6. This CDR3 has 15 amino acids. Per germline, CDR1 SNHLY and CDR2 FYNNEI. Here the CDR3 DNA reads TGTGCCAGCAGAGCTACTAGCGGGGTAACAGATACGCAGTATTTT. Encoded protein: CASRATSGVTDTQYF.

Many counts were recorded for this clonotype. The chain combines TRBV7-2 with TRBJ1-5; no reliable D call. The ends were cut back, 4 bases at V and 6 bases at J, with 16 bases in the middle. Germline V CDR1 and CDR2: SGHTA, FQGNSA. CDR3 length equals 15 residues. The CDR3 reads CASSSDSQVSQPQHF. The CDR3 nucleotides read TGTGCCAGCAGCTCCGACTCACAAGTTTCTCAGCCCCAGCATTTT. The whole variable domain, filled in from reference TRBV7-2 and TRBJ1-5, reads GAGVSQSPSNKVTEKGKDVELRCDPISGHTALYWYRQSLGQGLEFLIYFQGNSAPDKSGLPSDRFSAERTGGSVSTLTIQRTQQEDSAVYLCASSSDSQVSQPQHFGDGTRLSIL.

This clonotype has a count of ten or more. The chain joins TRBV4-1 to TRBJ2-1; a weak D match, TRBD1 (6 bases). The V and J ends lost 4 bases and 4 bases respectively, with 8 bases between them. The CDR3 covers 13 residues. Germline V lookup: CDR1 MGHRA, CDR2 YSYEKL. The CDR3 loop is CASSRGQYNEQFF. As DNA, the CDR3 is TGCGCCAGCAGCCGGGGGCAATACAATGAGCAGTTCTTC.

This clonotype was seen ten or more times. Written as DNA, the CDR3 is TGTGCCAGCAGTCAGATCGGGACTAGCGGGGGGGCATCCGAGCAGTACTTC. The encoded protein is CASSQIGTSGGASEQYF. The V and J genes are TRBV12-3 or TRBV12-4 and TRBJ2-7; 16 bases map to TRBD2. The length of the CDR3 is 17 residues. V was pared by 5 bases and J by 6 bases, with 10 bases of the junction left unmatched.

The table lists this clonotype with a few counts. The chain's CDR3 is CASSQGIGRNTEAFF. DNA for the CDR3: TGCGCCAGCAGCCAAGGTATAGGGCGGAACACTGAAGCTTTCTTT. The genes are TRBV4-3 and TRBJ1-1; D is ambiguous. The CDR3 length is 15 residues. CDR1 and CDR2 (germline): LGHNA, YSLEER. V lost 1 base, J lost 1 base, and 10 bases lay in between.

This clonotype was observed at least ten times. The chain uses TRBV28 and TRBJ2-7, with 16 positions matching TRBD2. Trimming at V came to 5 bases and at J to 5 bases, leaving 6 bases not matched to a gene. The CDR3 covers 16 residues. Germline V gene data show CDR1 as MDHEN and CDR2 as SYDVKM. The CDR3 protein is CASSGPGLAGGHEQYF. The CDR3 DNA is TGTGCCAGCAGTGGACCGGGACTAGCGGGGGGGCACGAGCAGTACTTC.

The sample holds many counts of this clonotype. The chain is built from TRBV4-2 and TRBJ2-7; D is perhaps TRBD1 (5 bases). Germline V gene lookup returns CDR1 LGHNA and CDR2 YNFKEQ. V lost 7 bases, J lost 1 base, and 17 bases lay in between. CDR3 length equals 15 residues. CDR3 in DNA: TGTGCCAGCACCCTCGCCGCAGGGCAGTCCTACGAGCAGTACTTC. It yields the protein CASTLAAGQSYEQYF.

This clonotype was counted many times. The rearrangement links TRBV5-1 to TRBJ2-7; 8 nucleotides line up with TRBD1. Germline loops: CDR1 SGHRS, CDR2 YFSETQ. V was clipped by 4 bases and J by 4 bases; unmatched bases: 7. This CDR3 spans 14 amino acids. The CDR3 DNA sequence: TGCGCCAGCAGCCCTCAGGGGGCGGAGTACGAGCAGTACGTC. Translated: CASSPQGAEYEQYV.

This chain joins TRBV20-1 and TRBJ2-3, with 7 bases matching TRBD2. The V and J ends lost 0 bases and 12 bases, in that order; junction bases with no gene match: 6. The CDR3 has 12 amino acids. The V gene's germline CDR1 is DFQATT and CDR2 SNEGSKA (reference sequence). CDR3 region: CSARDPGGGQYF. The CDR3 region has the DNA TGCAGTGCTAGAGATCCGGGGGGAGGCCAGTATTTT.

The chain uses TRBV30 and TRBJ2-7; TRBD1 agrees at 10 bases. After removal of 3 bases from V and 3 bases from J, the junction contained 5 bases not matched to a gene. Germline-derived CDR1 and CDR2 are GTSNPN and SVGIG (reference sequence). This CDR3 is 14 amino acids long. CDR3 loop: CAWSSGQGGYEQYF. The CDR3 coding sequence is TGTGCCTGGAGCAGCGGACAGGGGGGCTACGAGCAGTACTTC.

In this sample, this clonotype turned up a few times. This sequence joins TRBV24-1 and TRBJ2-5; TRBD2 agrees at 8 bases. V was clipped by 3 bases and J by 4 bases; unmatched bases: 9. CDR3 size: 16 residues. The germline V gene has CDR1 KGHDR and CDR2 SFDVKD. The CDR3 DNA reads as TGTGCCACCAGTGATCGGGGGGGACCCCTTGGAGAGACCCAGTACTTC. Translating gives CATSDRGGPLGETQYF.

This clonotype was observed a few times. The chain couples TRBV3-1 to TRBJ1-2; possible D gene TRBD1, 5 bases. CDR3 length equals 15 residues. V gave up 0 bases and J gave up 1 base, with 9 bases separating them. Germline CDR1 LGHDT, CDR2 YNNKEL (reference sequence). CDR3 residues: CASSQEGPGNYGYTF. CDR3 nucleotide sequence: TGTGCCAGCAGCCAAGAGGGACCGGGTAACTATGGCTACACCTTC.